The rows below give T cell receptor beta chains drawn from one sample of a study of cytomegalovirus exposure and HLA in healthy donors. The method was immunoSEQ multiplex PCR; TCRdb's version includes in-frame clones alone and lacks a portion of them. The repertoire table contains about 52,000 clones. Sequencing was performed on PBMCs. The source is a woman between 50 and 59 years old in good health and CMV-seropositive. CDR3s include the opening cysteine and the closing phenylalanine or tryptophan. Fields, in order: J gene, V gene, D gene, clone size, CDR3 protein, CDR3 DNA. The D gene is left open where the match is weak. Clone size is shown for a subset of rows, as once, few, many or a class of expanded clone.

j_call: TRBJ1-5; v_call: TRBV27; d_call: .; clone_size: .; cdr3_aa: CASSSQNDSPGPQHF; cdr3_nt: TGTGCCAGCAGTTCTCAGAATGACAGTCCGGGGCCCCAGCATTTT
j_call: TRBJ2-7; v_call: TRBV30; d_call: .; clone_size: .; cdr3_aa: CAWSVEGRISYEQYF; cdr3_nt: TGTGCCTGGAGTGTAGAGGGCAGAATTTCCTACGAGCAGTACTTC
j_call: TRBJ2-2; v_call: TRBV18; d_call: .; clone_size: .; cdr3_aa: CASSPPTGIGELFF; cdr3_nt: TGTGCCAGCTCACCACCAACAGGGATCGGGGAGCTGTTTTTT
j_call: TRBJ2-2; v_call: TRBV19; d_call: .; clone_size: .; cdr3_aa: CASRTEEGYTGELFF; cdr3_nt: TGTGCCAGTAGAACTGAGGAGGGCTACACCGGGGAGCTGTTTTTT
j_call: TRBJ2-7; v_call: TRBV19; d_call: .; clone_size: .; cdr3_aa: CASSIGGSSYEQYF; cdr3_nt: TGTGCCAGTAGTATAGGTGGTAGCTCCTACGAGCAGTACTTC
j_call: TRBJ1-1; v_call: TRBV11-2; d_call: .; clone_size: .; cdr3_aa: CASSSPGRMNTEAFF; cdr3_nt: TGTGCCAGCAGCTCCCCAGGCAGGATGAACACTGAAGCTTTCTTT
j_call: TRBJ2-2; v_call: TRBV2; d_call: .; clone_size: .; cdr3_aa: CASGGQGPDTGELFF; cdr3_nt: TGTGCCAGCGGCGGCCAGGGGCCGGACACCGGGGAGCTGTTTTTT
j_call: TRBJ1-1; v_call: TRBV11-2; d_call: .; clone_size: .; cdr3_aa: CASTKQGWTEAFF; cdr3_nt: TGTGCCAGCACCAAACAGGGTTGGACTGAAGCTTTCTTT
j_call: TRBJ1-4; v_call: TRBV7-9; d_call: TRBD1; clone_size: .; cdr3_aa: CASSLQQGFGEKLFF; cdr3_nt: TGTGCCAGCAGCTTGCAACAGGGGTTCGGGGAAAAACTGTTTTTT
j_call: TRBJ2-5; v_call: TRBV28; d_call: TRBD1; clone_size: .; cdr3_aa: CASSLEDREETQYF; cdr3_nt: TGTGCCAGCAGTTTAGAGGACAGGGAAGAGACCCAGTACTTC
j_call: TRBJ1-2; v_call: TRBV4-2; d_call: .; clone_size: .; cdr3_aa: CASSQDRVLDGCTF; cdr3_nt: TGTGCCAGCAGCCAAGATCGGGTTCTGGATGGCTGCACCTTC
j_call: TRBJ1-3; v_call: TRBV9; d_call: TRBD1; clone_size: .; cdr3_aa: CASSVGQGLAGNTIYF; cdr3_nt: TGTGCCAGCAGCGTAGGACAGGGGCTCGCTGGAAACACCATATATTTT
j_call: TRBJ2-1; v_call: TRBV4-1; d_call: TRBD1; clone_size: .; cdr3_aa: CASSRATTGSGYNEQFF; cdr3_nt: TGCGCCAGCAGCCGAGCAACGACAGGGTCAGGGTACAATGAGCAGTTCTTC
j_call: TRBJ1-1; v_call: TRBV11-2; d_call: .; clone_size: .; cdr3_aa: CASSSLGWDTEAFF; cdr3_nt: TGTGCCAGCAGCTCCCTAGGCTGGGACACTGAAGCTTTCTTT
j_call: TRBJ2-7; v_call: TRBV7-2; d_call: TRBD2; clone_size: medium-sized; cdr3_aa: CASSKQGGLANEEQYF; cdr3_nt: TGTGCCAGCAGTAAACAAGGGGGACTAGCGAATGAGGAGCAGTACTTC
j_call: TRBJ2-7; v_call: TRBV5-1; d_call: .; clone_size: .; cdr3_aa: CASSLVQYEQYF; cdr3_nt: TGCGCCAGCAGCTTGGTTCAGTACGAGCAGTACTTC
j_call: TRBJ1-6; v_call: TRBV4-3; d_call: .; clone_size: .; cdr3_aa: CASSQEESSYNSPLHF; cdr3_nt: TGCGCCAGCAGCCAAGAGGAGAGCTCCTATAATTCACCCCTCCACTTT
j_call: TRBJ1-2; v_call: TRBV6-6; d_call: TRBD1; clone_size: .; cdr3_aa: CASTAGQAYGYTF; cdr3_nt: TGTGCCAGCACCGCTGGACAGGCCTATGGCTACACCTTC
j_call: TRBJ2-7; v_call: TRBV6-1; d_call: TRBD2; clone_size: .; cdr3_aa: CASSERGQHTLTLAGGWPYEQYF; cdr3_nt: TGTGCCAGCAGTGAAAGGGGACAGCACACTCTAACTCTAGCGGGAGGGTGGCCCTACGAGCAGTACTTC
j_call: TRBJ1-1; v_call: TRBV30; d_call: .; clone_size: .; cdr3_aa: CAWMGSLNTEAFF; cdr3_nt: TGTGCCTGGATGGGCAGCCTGAACACTGAAGCTTTCTTT
j_call: TRBJ1-4; v_call: TRBV2; d_call: TRBD1; clone_size: .; cdr3_aa: CASSDDRGWEKLFF; cdr3_nt: TGTGCCAGCAGTGACGACAGGGGATGGGAAAAACTGTTTTTT
j_call: TRBJ1-1; v_call: TRBV5-1; d_call: .; clone_size: .; cdr3_aa: CASSATGNTEAFF; cdr3_nt: TGCGCCAGCAGCGCGACAGGGAACACTGAAGCTTTCTTT
j_call: TRBJ2-3; v_call: TRBV30; d_call: .; clone_size: .; cdr3_aa: CAGSPGSDTQYF; cdr3_nt: TGTGCTGGGAGCCCGGGATCAGATACGCAGTATTTT
j_call: TRBJ1-1; v_call: TRBV5-6; d_call: TRBD1; clone_size: .; cdr3_aa: CASSWGDRGLNTEAFF; cdr3_nt: TGTGCCAGCAGCTGGGGGGACAGGGGGCTAAACACTGAAGCTTTCTTT
j_call: TRBJ2-7; v_call: TRBV5-1; d_call: .; clone_size: .; cdr3_aa: CASSLDRANEQYF; cdr3_nt: TGCGCCAGCAGCTTGGACAGGGCCAACGAGCAGTACTTC
j_call: TRBJ1-2; v_call: TRBV28; d_call: .; clone_size: .; cdr3_aa: CASSFLDTIHGYTF; cdr3_nt: TGTGCCAGCAGTTTCCTCGACACGATCCATGGCTACACCTTC
j_call: TRBJ2-2; v_call: TRBV5-5; d_call: .; clone_size: .; cdr3_aa: CASSLLRENTGELFF; cdr3_nt: TGTGCCAGCAGCTTGCTCAGGGAGAACACCGGGGAGCTGTTTTTT
j_call: TRBJ2-3; v_call: TRBV9; d_call: TRBD2; clone_size: .; cdr3_aa: CASSVVAGGADTQYF; cdr3_nt: TGTGCCAGCAGCGTAGTAGCGGGAGGGGCAGATACGCAGTATTTT
j_call: TRBJ1-2; v_call: TRBV15; d_call: .; clone_size: .; cdr3_aa: CATSRDYDSYGYTF; cdr3_nt: TGTGCCACCAGCAGAGATTACGACAGCTATGGCTACACCTTC
j_call: TRBJ2-7; v_call: TRBV28; d_call: .; clone_size: .; cdr3_aa: CASSLWDISYEQYF; cdr3_nt: TGTGCCAGCAGTTTATGGGACATCTCCTACGAGCAGTACTTC
j_call: TRBJ2-7; v_call: TRBV10-3; d_call: .; clone_size: .; cdr3_aa: CAISRTEYEQYF; cdr3_nt: TGTGCCATCAGTAGGACTGAATACGAGCAGTACTTC
j_call: TRBJ2-7; v_call: TRBV4-2; d_call: TRBD1; clone_size: .; cdr3_aa: CASSPDAWQGANEQYF; cdr3_nt: TGTGCCAGCAGCCCTGATGCATGGCAGGGGGCCAACGAGCAGTACTTC
j_call: TRBJ2-2; v_call: TRBV28; d_call: .; clone_size: .; cdr3_aa: CASSLGAGELFF; cdr3_nt: TGTGCCAGCAGTCTAGGGGCAGGGGAGCTGTTTTTT
j_call: TRBJ1-6; v_call: TRBV30; d_call: TRBD1; clone_size: .; cdr3_aa: CAWSVWTGSSYNSPLHF; cdr3_nt: TGTGCCTGGAGTGTCTGGACAGGAAGCTCCTATAATTCACCCCTCCACTTT
j_call: TRBJ2-2; v_call: TRBV6-4; d_call: .; clone_size: .; cdr3_aa: CASSDSTEAGELFF; cdr3_nt: TGTGCCAGCAGTGACTCCACCGAGGCCGGGGAGCTGTTTTTT
j_call: TRBJ2-7; v_call: TRBV6-1; d_call: .; clone_size: .; cdr3_aa: CALGGTYEQYF; cdr3_nt: TGTGCCCTCGGCGGTACCTACGAGCAGTACTTC
j_call: TRBJ2-7; v_call: TRBV6-6; d_call: .; clone_size: .; cdr3_aa: CATGGGRVQYF; cdr3_nt: TGTGCCACCGGGGGCGGGAGAGTGCAGTACTTC
j_call: TRBJ2-5; v_call: TRBV27; d_call: .; clone_size: .; cdr3_aa: CASSESPLRAQYF; cdr3_nt: TGTGCCAGCAGTGAGTCACCCCTTCGGGCCCAGTACTTC
j_call: TRBJ1-2; v_call: TRBV19; d_call: .; clone_size: .; cdr3_aa: CASSMDTGSGYTF; cdr3_nt: TGTGCCAGTAGTATGGATACAGGGAGTGGCTACACCTTC
j_call: TRBJ1-1; v_call: TRBV11-1; d_call: .; clone_size: .; cdr3_aa: CASSPQRSNTEAFF; cdr3_nt: TGTGCCAGCAGCCCCCAACGGAGTAATACTGAAGCTTTCTTT
j_call: TRBJ2-7; v_call: TRBV11-2; d_call: TRBD2; clone_size: .; cdr3_aa: CASSLGAGVNYEQYF; cdr3_nt: TGTGCCAGCAGCTTAGGGGCGGGGGTAAACTACGAGCAGTACTTC
j_call: TRBJ1-2; v_call: TRBV11-2; d_call: TRBD1; clone_size: .; cdr3_aa: CASSLRGHYYGYTF; cdr3_nt: TGTGCCAGCAGCCTCAGGGGGCACTACTATGGCTACACCTTC
j_call: TRBJ2-7; v_call: TRBV19; d_call: .; clone_size: .; cdr3_aa: CASSITGSDEQYF; cdr3_nt: TGTGCCAGTAGTATAACGGGATCCGACGAGCAGTACTTC
j_call: TRBJ1-4; v_call: TRBV4-1; d_call: .; clone_size: .; cdr3_aa: CASSQDGTRNNEKLFF; cdr3_nt: TGCGCCAGCAGCCAAGATGGGACAAGGAATAATGAAAAACTGTTTTTT
j_call: TRBJ1-1; v_call: TRBV2; d_call: .; clone_size: .; cdr3_aa: CASSEERNTEAFF; cdr3_nt: TGTGCCAGCAGCGAGGAGCGGAACACTGAAGCTTTCTTT
j_call: TRBJ2-1; v_call: TRBV5-1; d_call: .; clone_size: .; cdr3_aa: CASSLLGLPSSYNEQFF; cdr3_nt: TGCGCCAGCAGCCTACTTGGACTCCCGAGCTCCTACAATGAGCAGTTCTTC
j_call: TRBJ2-1; v_call: TRBV6-6; d_call: TRBD2; clone_size: .; cdr3_aa: CASRPGTSAYNEQFF; cdr3_nt: TGTGCCAGCAGACCCGGGACTAGCGCCTACAATGAGCAGTTCTTC
j_call: TRBJ2-5; v_call: TRBV11-1; d_call: TRBD2; clone_size: .; cdr3_aa: CASSLALAGGQETQYF; cdr3_nt: TGTGCCAGCAGCTTAGCTCTAGCGGGAGGCCAAGAGACCCAGTACTTC
j_call: TRBJ2-1; v_call: TRBV9; d_call: TRBD2; clone_size: .; cdr3_aa: CASSALAGGVSYNEQFF; cdr3_nt: TGTGCCAGCAGCGCCCTAGCGGGGGGCGTCTCCTACAATGAGCAGTTCTTC
j_call: TRBJ1-3; v_call: TRBV7-7; d_call: .; clone_size: .; cdr3_aa: CASSEGSGNTIYF; cdr3_nt: TGTGCCAGCTCCGAGGGCTCGGGAAACACCATATATTTT
j_call: TRBJ1-2; v_call: TRBV6-5; d_call: .; clone_size: .; cdr3_aa: CASSLDSNYGYTF; cdr3_nt: TGTGCCAGCAGCCTTGACAGTAACTATGGCTACACCTTC
j_call: TRBJ1-2; v_call: TRBV7-2; d_call: .; clone_size: .; cdr3_aa: CASSSTPNYGYTF; cdr3_nt: TGTGCCAGCAGCTCAACACCCAACTATGGCTACACCTTC
j_call: TRBJ1-1; v_call: TRBV2; d_call: .; clone_size: .; cdr3_aa: CASSEVGKGSTEAFF; cdr3_nt: TGTGCCAGCAGTGAAGTGGGTAAAGGGAGCACTGAAGCTTTCTTT
j_call: TRBJ2-3; v_call: TRBV7-9; d_call: .; clone_size: .; cdr3_aa: CASSLSGLTDTQYF; cdr3_nt: TGTGCCAGCAGCTTATCAGGTCTGACAGATACGCAGTATTTT
j_call: TRBJ1-6; v_call: TRBV30; d_call: .; clone_size: .; cdr3_aa: CAWSVQRRSSYNSPLHF; cdr3_nt: TGTGCCTGGAGTGTACAACGACGGAGCTCCTATAATTCACCCCTCCACTTT
j_call: TRBJ2-7; v_call: TRBV6-1; d_call: TRBD1; clone_size: .; cdr3_aa: CASTVGQGYEQYF; cdr3_nt: TGTGCCAGCACGGTGGGACAGGGCTACGAGCAGTACTTC
j_call: TRBJ1-4; v_call: TRBV9; d_call: .; clone_size: .; cdr3_aa: CASSAQGAGLNEKLFF; cdr3_nt: TGTGCCAGCAGCGCCCAAGGGGCAGGGTTGAATGAAAAACTGTTTTTT
j_call: TRBJ1-1; v_call: TRBV30; d_call: .; clone_size: .; cdr3_aa: CAWRSQLNTEAFF; cdr3_nt: TGTGCCTGGAGGAGTCAATTGAACACTGAAGCTTTCTTT
j_call: TRBJ2-3; v_call: TRBV5-6; d_call: .; clone_size: .; cdr3_aa: CASSSTDTQYF; cdr3_nt: TGTGCCAGCAGCTCTACAGATACGCAGTATTTT
j_call: TRBJ1-6; v_call: TRBV30; d_call: TRBD1; clone_size: .; cdr3_aa: CAWGQGANSPLHF; cdr3_nt: TGTGCCTGGGGACAGGGGGCAAACTCACCCCTCCACTTT